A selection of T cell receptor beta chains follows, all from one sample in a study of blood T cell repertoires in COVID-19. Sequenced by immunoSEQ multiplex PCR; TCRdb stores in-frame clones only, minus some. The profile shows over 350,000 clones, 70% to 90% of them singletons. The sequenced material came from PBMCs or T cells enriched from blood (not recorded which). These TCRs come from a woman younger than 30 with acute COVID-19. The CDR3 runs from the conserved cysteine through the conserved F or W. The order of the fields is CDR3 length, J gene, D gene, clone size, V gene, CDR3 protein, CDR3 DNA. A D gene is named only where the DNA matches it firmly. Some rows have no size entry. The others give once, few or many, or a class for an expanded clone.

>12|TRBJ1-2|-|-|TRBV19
CASSYREYGYTF
TGTGCCAGTAGTTACAGGGAGTATGGCTACACCTTC
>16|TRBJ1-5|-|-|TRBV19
CASSTSGTLSNQPQHF
TGTGCCAGTAGTACCTCCGGGACACTTAGCAATCAGCCCCAGCATTTT
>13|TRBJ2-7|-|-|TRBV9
CASSEEGSYEQYF
TGTGCCAGCAGCGAAGAGGGCTCCTACGAGCAGTACTTC
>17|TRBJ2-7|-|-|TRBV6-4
CASSDRLRGNFSYEQYF
TGTGCCAGCAGTGATCGCCTCAGAGGGAACTTCTCCTACGAGCAGTACTTC
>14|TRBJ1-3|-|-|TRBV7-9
CASSSTGSGNTIYF
TGTGCCAGCAGCTCCACAGGGTCTGGAAACACCATATATTTT
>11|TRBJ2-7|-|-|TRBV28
CASNQGFEQYF
TGTGCCAGCAATCAGGGTTTCGAGCAGTACTTC
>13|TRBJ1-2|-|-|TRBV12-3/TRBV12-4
CASSFREVHGYTF
TGTGCCAGCAGTTTTCGCGAGGTCCATGGCTACACCTTC
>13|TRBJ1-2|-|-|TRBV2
CASTISGVYGYTF
TGTGCCAGCACTATTTCAGGGGTCTATGGCTACACCTTC
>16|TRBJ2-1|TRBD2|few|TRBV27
CASSSEREFFNNEQFF
TGTGCCAGCAGTTCAGAGCGGGAGTTCTTCAACAATGAGCAGTTCTTC
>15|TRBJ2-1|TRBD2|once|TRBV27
CASSLGGRAHNEQFF
TGTGCCAGCAGTTTGGGCGGGAGGGCCCACAATGAGCAGTTCTTC